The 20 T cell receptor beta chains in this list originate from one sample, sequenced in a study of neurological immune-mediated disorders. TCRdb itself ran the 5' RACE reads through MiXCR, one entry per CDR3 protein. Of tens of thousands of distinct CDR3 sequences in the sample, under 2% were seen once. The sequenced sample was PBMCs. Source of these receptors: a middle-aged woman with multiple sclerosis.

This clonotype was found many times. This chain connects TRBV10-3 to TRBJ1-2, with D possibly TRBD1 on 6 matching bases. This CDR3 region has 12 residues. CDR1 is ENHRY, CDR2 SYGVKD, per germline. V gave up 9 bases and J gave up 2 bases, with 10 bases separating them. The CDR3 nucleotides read TGTGCCATTCAGGGGATCAACTATGGCTACACCTTC. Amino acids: CAIQGINYGYTF.

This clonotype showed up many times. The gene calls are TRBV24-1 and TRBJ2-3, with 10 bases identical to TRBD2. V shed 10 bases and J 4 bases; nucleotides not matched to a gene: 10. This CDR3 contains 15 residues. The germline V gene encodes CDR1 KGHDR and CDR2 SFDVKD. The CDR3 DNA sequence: TGTGCCACGAGCCATAGCGGGGGGTTCTCAGATACGCAGTATTTT. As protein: CATSHSGGFSDTQYF.

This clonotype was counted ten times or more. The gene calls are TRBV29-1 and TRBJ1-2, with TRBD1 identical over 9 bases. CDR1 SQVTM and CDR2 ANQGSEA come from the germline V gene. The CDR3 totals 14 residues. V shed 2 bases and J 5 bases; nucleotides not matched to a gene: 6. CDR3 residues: CSVEFVTGGYGYTF. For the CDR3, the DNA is TGCAGCGTTGAATTCGTGACAGGGGGATATGGCTACACCTTC.

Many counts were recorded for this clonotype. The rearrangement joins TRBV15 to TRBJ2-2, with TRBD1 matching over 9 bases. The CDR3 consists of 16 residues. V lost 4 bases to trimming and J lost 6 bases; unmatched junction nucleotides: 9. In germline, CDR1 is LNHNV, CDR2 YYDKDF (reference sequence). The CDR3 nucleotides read TGTGCCACCAGCAACCCGGGACAGGGTGTCCCCGGGGAGCTGTTTTTT. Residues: CATSNPGQGVPGELFF.

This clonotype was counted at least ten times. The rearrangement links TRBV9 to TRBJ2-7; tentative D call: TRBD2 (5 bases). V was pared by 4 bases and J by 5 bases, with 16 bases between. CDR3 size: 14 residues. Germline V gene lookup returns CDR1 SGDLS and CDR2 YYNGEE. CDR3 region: CASSPDEGRHEQYF. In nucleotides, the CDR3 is TGTGCCAGCAGCCCGGACGAGGGCCGCCACGAGCAGTACTTC.

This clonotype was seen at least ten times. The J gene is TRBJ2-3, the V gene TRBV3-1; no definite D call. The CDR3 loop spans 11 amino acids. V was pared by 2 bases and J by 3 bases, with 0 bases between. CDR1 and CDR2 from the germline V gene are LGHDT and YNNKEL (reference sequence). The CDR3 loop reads CASSQTDTQYF. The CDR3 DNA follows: TGTGCCAGCAGCCAAACAGATACGCAGTATTTT.

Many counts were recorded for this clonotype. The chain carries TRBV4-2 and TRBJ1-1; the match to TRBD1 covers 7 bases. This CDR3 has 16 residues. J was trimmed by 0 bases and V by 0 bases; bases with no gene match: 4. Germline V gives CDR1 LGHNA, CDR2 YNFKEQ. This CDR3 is CASSQETRGMNTEAFF. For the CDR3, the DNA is TGTGCCAGCAGCCAAGAGACCAGGGGGATGAACACTGAAGCTTTCTTT.

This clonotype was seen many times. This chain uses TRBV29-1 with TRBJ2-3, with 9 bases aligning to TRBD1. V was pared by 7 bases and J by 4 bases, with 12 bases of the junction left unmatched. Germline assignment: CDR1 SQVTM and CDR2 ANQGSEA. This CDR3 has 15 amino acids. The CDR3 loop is CSATLGGTGPDTQYF. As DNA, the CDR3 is TGCAGCGCCACGCTGGGAGGGACAGGGCCAGATACGCAGTATTTT.

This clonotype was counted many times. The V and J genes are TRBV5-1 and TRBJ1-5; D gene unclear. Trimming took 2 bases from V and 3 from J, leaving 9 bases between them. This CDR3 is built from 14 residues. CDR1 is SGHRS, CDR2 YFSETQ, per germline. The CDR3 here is CASSFGLNNQPQHF. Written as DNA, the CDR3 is TGCGCCAGCAGCTTCGGACTGAACAATCAGCCCCAGCATTTT.

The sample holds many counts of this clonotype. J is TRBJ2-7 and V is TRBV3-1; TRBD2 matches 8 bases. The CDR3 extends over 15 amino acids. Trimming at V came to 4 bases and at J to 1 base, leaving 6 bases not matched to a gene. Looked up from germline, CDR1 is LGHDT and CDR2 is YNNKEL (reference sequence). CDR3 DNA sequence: TGTGCCAGCAGCCTCCGGGGGGGGACATCCTACGAGCAGTACTTC. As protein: CASSLRGGTSYEQYF.

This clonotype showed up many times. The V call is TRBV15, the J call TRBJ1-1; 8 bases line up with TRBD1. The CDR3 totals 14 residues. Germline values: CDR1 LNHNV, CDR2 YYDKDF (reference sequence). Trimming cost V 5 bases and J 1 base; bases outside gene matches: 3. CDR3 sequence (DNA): TGTGCCACCAGCGGGGGACAGGCGAACACTGAAGCTTTCTTT. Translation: CATSGGQANTEAFF.

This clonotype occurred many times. CDR3 in amino acids: CASSLVGGGEYNEQFF. The CDR3 coding sequence is TGTGCCAGCAGCTTAGTCGGCGGGGGAGAGTACAATGAGCAGTTCTTC. This chain links TRBV7-6 with TRBJ2-1; TRBD2 matches at 7 bases. The CDR3 loop spans 16 amino acids. After removal of 1 base from V and 4 bases from J, the junction contained 7 bases not matched to a gene. Germline lookup yields CDR1 SGHVS and CDR2 FNYEAQ.

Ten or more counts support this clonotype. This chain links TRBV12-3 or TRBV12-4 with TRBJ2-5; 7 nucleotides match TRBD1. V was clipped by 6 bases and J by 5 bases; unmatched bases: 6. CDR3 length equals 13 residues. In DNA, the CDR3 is TGTGCCAGCAGGAGGGGGCTAAGGGAGACCCAGTACTTC. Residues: CASRRGLRETQYF.

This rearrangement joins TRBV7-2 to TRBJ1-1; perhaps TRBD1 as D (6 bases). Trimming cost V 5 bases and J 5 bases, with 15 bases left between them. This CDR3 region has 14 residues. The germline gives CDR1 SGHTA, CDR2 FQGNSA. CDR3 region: CASSPQGLRTEAFF. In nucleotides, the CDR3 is TGTGCCAGCAGCCCCCAGGGGCTGCGGACTGAAGCTTTCTTT.

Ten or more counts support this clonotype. This CDR3 is CATSRDPMGGEQFF. For the CDR3, the DNA is TGTGCCACCAGCAGAGATCCGATGGGGGGAGAGCAGTTCTTC. The chain combines TRBV15 with TRBJ2-1; D is possibly TRBD2 (6 bases). Trimming shortened V by 0 bases and J by 10 bases, and 13 bases separated the two germline ends. The CDR3 is made up of 14 amino acids. Germline assignment: CDR1 LNHNV and CDR2 YYDKDF (reference sequence).

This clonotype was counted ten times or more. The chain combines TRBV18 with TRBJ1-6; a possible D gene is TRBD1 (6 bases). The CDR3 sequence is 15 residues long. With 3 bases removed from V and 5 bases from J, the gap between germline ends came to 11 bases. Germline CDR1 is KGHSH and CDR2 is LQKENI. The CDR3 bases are TGTGCCAGCTCACCTCCCGCAGGGGATAATTCACCCCTCCACTTT. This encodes CASSPPAGDNSPLHF.

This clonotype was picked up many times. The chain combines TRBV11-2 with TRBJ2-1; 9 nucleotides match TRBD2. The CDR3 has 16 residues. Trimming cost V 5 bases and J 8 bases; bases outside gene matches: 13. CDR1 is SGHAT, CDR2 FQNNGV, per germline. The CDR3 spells CASSLRGGALSHEQFF. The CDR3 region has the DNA TGTGCCAGCAGCCTACGCGGGGGGGCTCTTTCCCATGAGCAGTTCTTC.

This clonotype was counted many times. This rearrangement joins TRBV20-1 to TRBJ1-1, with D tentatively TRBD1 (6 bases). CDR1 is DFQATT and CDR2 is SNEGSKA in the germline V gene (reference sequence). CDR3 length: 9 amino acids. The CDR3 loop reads CSHRAEAFF. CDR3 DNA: TGCAGCCACAGGGCTGAAGCTTTCTTT.

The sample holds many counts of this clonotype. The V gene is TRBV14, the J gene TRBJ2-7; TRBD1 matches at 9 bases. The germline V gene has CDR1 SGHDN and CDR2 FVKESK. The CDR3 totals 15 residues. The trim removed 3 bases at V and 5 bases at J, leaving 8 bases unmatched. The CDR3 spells CASSQNRDRDDEQYF. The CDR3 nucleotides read TGTGCCAGCAGCCAGAACCGGGACAGGGACGACGAGCAGTACTTC.

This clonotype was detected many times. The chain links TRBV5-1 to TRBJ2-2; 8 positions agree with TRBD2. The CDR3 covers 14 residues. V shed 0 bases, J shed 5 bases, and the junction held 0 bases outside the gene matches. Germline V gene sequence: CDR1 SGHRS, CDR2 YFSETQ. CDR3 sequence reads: CASSLVAGTGELFF. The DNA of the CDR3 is TGCGCCAGCAGCTTGGTAGCGGGAACCGGGGAGCTGTTTTTT.